This TCR beta chain was identified during a study of T cell responses to AZD1222 COVID-19 vaccine. Notes on the study in general: Donors were mostly white British, more females; clonal diversity possibly underestimated. Among those given AZD1222, only six were seropositive at baseline. Repertoire sampling was restricted to post-peak T cell response timepoints.

To note about this clone: Its antigen remains unknown.

Germline V lookup: CDR1 SGHDN, CDR2 FVKESK. V lost 1 base to trimming and J lost 2 bases, with 7 bases between them. CDR3 length: 14 amino acids. Assay: immunoSEQ multiplex PCR; the TCRdb copy retains only in-frame clones and omits some. The sample includes 100,000 to 150,000 clones, roughly 88% seen only once; the top ten take 5% to 7%. The origin of this receptor is an adult in good health. The specimen comprised peripheral blood, sampled on day 0 of AZD1222 vaccination. The chain is built from TRBV14 and TRBJ2-3; D uncertain. Here the CDR3 reads CASSQVRSTDTQYF. CDR3 bases: TGTGCCAGCAGCCAAGTTAGATCCACAGATACGCAGTATTTT. Complete variable domain (other parts from reference TRBV14 and TRBJ2-3): EAGVTQFPSHSVIEKGQTVTLRCDPISGHDNLYWYRRVMGKEIKFLLHFVKESKQDESGMPNNRFLAERTGGTYSTLKVQPAELEDSGVYFCASSQVRSTDTQYFGPGTRLTVL.